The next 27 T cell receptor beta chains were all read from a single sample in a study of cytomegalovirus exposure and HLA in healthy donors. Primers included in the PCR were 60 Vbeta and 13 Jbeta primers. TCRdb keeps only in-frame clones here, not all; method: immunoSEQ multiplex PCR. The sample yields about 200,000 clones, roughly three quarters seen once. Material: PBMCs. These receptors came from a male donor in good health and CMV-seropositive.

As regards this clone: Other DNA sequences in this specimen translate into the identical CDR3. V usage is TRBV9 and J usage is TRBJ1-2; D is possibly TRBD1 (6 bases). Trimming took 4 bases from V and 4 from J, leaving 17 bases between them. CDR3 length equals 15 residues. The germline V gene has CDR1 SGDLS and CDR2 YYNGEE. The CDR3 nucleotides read TGTGCCAGCAGCCGGACAGCTACCCAGGGCTATGGCTACACCTTC. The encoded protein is CASSRTATQGYGYTF.

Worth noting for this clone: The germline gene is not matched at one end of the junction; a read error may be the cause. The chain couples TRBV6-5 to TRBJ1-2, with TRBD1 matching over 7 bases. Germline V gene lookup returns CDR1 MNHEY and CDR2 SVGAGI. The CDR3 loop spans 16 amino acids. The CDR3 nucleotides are TGTGCCAGCAGTCACTCTCTCCGACAGGGTTGGAGTGGCTACACCTTC. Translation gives CASSHSLRQGWSGYTF.

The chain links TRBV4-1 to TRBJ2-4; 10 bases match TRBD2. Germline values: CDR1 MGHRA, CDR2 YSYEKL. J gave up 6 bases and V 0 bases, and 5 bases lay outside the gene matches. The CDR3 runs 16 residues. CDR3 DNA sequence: TGCGCCAGCAGCCAAGAACTAGCGGGAAGTCTAAACATTCAGTACTTC. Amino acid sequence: CASSQELAGSLNIQYF.

For the CDR3, the DNA is TGTGCCAGCAGCTTAGAGACGGGGGGCCCTAATGAGCAGTTCTTC. This encodes CASSLETGGPNEQFF. This rearrangement joins TRBV7-2 to TRBJ2-1, with D possibly being TRBD2 (7 bases). This CDR3 is 15 amino acids long. Trimming removed 1 base at V and 7 bases at J, with 14 bases between. From germline, CDR1 is SGHTA and CDR2 FQGNSA.

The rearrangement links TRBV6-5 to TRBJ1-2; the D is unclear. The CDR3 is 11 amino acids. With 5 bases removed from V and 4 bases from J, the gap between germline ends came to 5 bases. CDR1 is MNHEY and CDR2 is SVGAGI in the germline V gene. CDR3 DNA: TGTGCCAGCAGTCGGGGCTATGGCTACACCTTC. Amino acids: CASSRGYGYTF.

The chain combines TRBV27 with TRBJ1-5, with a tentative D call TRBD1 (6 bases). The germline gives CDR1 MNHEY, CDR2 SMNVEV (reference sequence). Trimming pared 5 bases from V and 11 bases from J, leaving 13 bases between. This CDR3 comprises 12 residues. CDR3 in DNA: TGTGCCAGCAGTGTCCCAGGGGAAGCCCAGCATTTT. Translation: CASSVPGEAQHF.

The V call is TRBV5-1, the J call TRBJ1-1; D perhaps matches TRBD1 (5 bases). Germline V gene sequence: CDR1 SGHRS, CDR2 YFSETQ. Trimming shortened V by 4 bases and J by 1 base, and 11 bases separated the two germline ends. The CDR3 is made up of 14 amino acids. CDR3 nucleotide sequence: TGCGCCAGCAGCGACAGTGGGGAGAACACTGAAGCTTTCTTT. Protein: CASSDSGENTEAFF.

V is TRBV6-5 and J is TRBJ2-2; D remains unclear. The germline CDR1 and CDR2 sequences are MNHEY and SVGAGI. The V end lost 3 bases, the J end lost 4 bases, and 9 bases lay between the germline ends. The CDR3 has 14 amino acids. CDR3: CASSYPPGTGELFF. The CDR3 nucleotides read TGTGCCAGCAGTTATCCTCCGGGCACCGGGGAGCTGTTTTTT.

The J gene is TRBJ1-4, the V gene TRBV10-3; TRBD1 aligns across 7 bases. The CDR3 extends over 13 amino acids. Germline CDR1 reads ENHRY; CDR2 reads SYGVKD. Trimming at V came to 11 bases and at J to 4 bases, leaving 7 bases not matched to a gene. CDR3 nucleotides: TGTGCCTCAAAGACAGGGCTTAATGAAAAACTGTTTTTT. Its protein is CASKTGLNEKLFF.

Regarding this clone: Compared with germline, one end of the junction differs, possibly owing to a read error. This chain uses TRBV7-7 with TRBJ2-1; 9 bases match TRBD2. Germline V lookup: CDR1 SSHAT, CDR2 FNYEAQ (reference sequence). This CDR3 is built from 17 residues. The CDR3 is CASSITTLAGRLGEQFF. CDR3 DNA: TGTGCTAGCAGCATAACAACCCTAGCGGGAAGGTTGGGAGAGCAGTTCTTC.

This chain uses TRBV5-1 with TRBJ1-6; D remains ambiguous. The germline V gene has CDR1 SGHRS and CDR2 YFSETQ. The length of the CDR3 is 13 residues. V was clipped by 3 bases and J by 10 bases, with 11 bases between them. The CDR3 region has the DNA TGCGCCAGCAGCTCCCGCGGGCCATCACCCCTCCACTTT. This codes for CASSSRGPSPLHF. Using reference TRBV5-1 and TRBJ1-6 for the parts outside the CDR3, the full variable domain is KAGVTQTPRYLIKTRGQQVTLSCSPISGHRSVSWYQQTPGQGLQFLFEYFSETQRNKGNFPGRFSGRQFSNSRSEMNVSTLELGDSALYLCASSSRGPSPLHFGNGTRLTVT.

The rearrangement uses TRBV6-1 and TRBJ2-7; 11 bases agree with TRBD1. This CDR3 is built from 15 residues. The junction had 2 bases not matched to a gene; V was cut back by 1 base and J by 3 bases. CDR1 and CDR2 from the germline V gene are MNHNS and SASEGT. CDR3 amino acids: CASSEGTGGDYEQYF. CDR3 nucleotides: TGTGCCAGCAGTGAAGGGACAGGGGGCGACTACGAGCAGTACTTC.

The CDR3 loop is CASSTSTVPYNQPQHF. The CDR3 coding sequence is TGTGCCAGTAGTACGTCGACAGTACCTTACAATCAGCCCCAGCATTTT. The chain uses TRBV19 and TRBJ1-5; perhaps TRBD1 as D (5 bases). The CDR3 runs 16 residues. Germline V CDR1 and CDR2: LNHDA, SQIVND (reference sequence). V lost 4 bases to trimming and J lost 3 bases, with 16 bases between them. Supplemented by reference TRBV19 and TRBJ1-5, the full variable domain reads DGGITQSPKYLFRKEGQNVTLSCEQNLNHDAMYWYRQDPGQGLRLIYYSQIVNDFQKGDIAEGYSVSREKKESFPLTVTSAQKNPTAFYLCASSTSTVPYNQPQHFGDGTRLSIL.

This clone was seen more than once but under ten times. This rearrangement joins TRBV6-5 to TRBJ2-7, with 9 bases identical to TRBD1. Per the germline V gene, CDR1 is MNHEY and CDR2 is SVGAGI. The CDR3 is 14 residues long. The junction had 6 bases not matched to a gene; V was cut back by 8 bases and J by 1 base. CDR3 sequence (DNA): TGTGCCAGCGGGACAGGGCGAAAATCCTACGAGCAGTACTTC. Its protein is CASGTGRKSYEQYF.

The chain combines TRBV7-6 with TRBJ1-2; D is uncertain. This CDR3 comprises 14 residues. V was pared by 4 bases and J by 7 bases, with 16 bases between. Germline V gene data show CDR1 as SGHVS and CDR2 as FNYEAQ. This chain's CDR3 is CASSSERGFGGYTF. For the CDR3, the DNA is TGTGCCAGCAGCTCAGAACGGGGTTTCGGTGGCTACACCTTC.

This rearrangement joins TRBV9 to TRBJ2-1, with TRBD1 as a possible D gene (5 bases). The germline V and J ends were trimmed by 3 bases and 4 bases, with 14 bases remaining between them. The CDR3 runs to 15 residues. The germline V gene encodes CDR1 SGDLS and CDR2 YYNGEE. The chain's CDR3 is CASSGGTSRYNEQFF. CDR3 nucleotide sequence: TGTGCCAGCAGCGGGGGCACCTCTCGTTACAATGAGCAGTTCTTC.

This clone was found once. The CDR3: CASSTPRGNEKLFF. CDR3 nucleotide sequence: TGTGCCAGCAGCACCCCTAGGGGTAATGAAAAACTGTTTTTT. This chain uses TRBV21-1 with TRBJ1-4; the table names TRBD1, a call not compared with the DNA. TRBV21-1 is listed as a pseudogene. CDR3 length equals 14 residues.

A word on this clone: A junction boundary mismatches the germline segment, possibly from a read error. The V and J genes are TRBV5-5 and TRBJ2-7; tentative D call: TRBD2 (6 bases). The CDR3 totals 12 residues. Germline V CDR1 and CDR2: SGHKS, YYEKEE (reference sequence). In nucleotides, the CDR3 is TGTGCCAGCAGCTTGGGGACCGGGAGTGGGAACTTC. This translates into CASSLGTGSGNF.

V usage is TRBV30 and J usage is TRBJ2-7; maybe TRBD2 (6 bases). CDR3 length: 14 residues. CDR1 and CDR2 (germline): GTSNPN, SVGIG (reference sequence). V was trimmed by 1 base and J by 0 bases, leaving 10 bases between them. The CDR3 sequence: CAWSAWRGSYEQYF. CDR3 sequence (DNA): TGTGCCTGGAGTGCCTGGCGGGGCTCCTACGAGCAGTACTTC.

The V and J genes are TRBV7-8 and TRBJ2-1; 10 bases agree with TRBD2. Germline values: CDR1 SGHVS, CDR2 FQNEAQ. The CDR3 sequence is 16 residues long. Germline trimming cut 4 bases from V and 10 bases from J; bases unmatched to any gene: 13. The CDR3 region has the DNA TGTGCCAGCAGCTCCCGCACCCTAGCGGGAGTTTACGAGCAGTTCTTC. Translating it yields CASSSRTLAGVYEQFF.

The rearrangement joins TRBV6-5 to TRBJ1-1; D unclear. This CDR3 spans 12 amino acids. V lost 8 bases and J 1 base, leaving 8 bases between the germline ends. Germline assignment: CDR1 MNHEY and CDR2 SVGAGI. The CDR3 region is CASSTRNTEAFF. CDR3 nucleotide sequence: TGTGCCAGCTCTACCCGGAACACTGAAGCTTTCTTT.

Here the CDR3 reads CASSFPTGTRQETQYF. The DNA for the CDR3 is TGTGCCAGCAGTTTCCCCACCGGGACTAGACAAGAGACCCAGTACTTC. The rearrangement links TRBV6-6 to TRBJ2-5, with 8 bases aligning to TRBD2. With 4 bases clipped from V and 2 bases from J, the junction kept 9 bases outside the gene matches. This CDR3 comprises 16 residues. Germline CDR1 reads MNHNY; CDR2 reads SVGAGI (reference sequence).

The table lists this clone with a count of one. CDR3 residues: CAISEGQPEAFF. DNA of the CDR3: TGTGCCATCAGTGAGGGACAGCCAGAAGCTTTCTTT. V usage is TRBV10-3 and J usage is TRBJ1-1, with a possible D match to TRBD1 (6 bases). Trimming stripped 2 bases from V and 8 bases from J, with 9 bases between. From germline, CDR1 is ENHRY and CDR2 SYGVKD. The CDR3 has 12 residues.

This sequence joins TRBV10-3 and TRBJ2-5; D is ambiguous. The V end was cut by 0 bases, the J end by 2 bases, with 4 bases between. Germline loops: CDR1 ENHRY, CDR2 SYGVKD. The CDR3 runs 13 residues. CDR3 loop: CAISESQQETQYF. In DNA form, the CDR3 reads TGTGCCATCAGTGAGTCTCAGCAAGAGACCCAGTACTTC.

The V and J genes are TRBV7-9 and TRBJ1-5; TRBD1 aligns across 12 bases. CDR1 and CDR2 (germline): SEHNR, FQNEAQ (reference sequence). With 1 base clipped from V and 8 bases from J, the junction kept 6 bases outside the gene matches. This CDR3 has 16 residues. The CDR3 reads CASSLGDRGPPEPQHF. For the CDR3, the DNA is TGTGCCAGCAGCTTAGGGGACAGGGGGCCGCCTGAGCCCCAGCATTTT.

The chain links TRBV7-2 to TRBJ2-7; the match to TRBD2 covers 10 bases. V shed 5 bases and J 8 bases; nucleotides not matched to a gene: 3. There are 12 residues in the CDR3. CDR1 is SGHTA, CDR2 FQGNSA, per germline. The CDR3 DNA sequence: TGTGCCAGCAGCCCGACTAGCGGGCAGCAGTACTTC. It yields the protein CASSPTSGQQYF.

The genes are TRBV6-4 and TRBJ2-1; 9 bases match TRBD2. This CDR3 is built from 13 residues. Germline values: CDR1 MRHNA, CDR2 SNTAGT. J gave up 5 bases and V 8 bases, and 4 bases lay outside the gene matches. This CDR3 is CASGAGGDNEQFF. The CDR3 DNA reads TGTGCCAGCGGGGCGGGGGGGGACAATGAGCAGTTCTTC.